This TCR beta chain was sequenced for a study of T-cell reconstitution after alpha-beta-depleted transplantation in children. Study results and limitations: Expanded graft clones, several hundred of them, were reportedly the source of alpha-beta T cells about two months after transplant. One year post-transplant, T-cell counts and diversity were largely derived from T cells produced anew. Some patients showed high day-60 TCRbeta diversity, which derived from surviving recipient T cells and thymic progenitors.

Unique molecular identifiers were incorporated into the prepared TCRbeta library. From the PCR reads, TCRdb called clonotypes with MiXCR, one entry per CDR3 protein. The table lists 90,000 to 100,000 distinct CDR3 sequences, more than 20% of them singletons. A word on this clonotype: Its antigen is still unknown.

Trimming cost V 4 bases and J 1 base, with 11 bases left between them. From germline, CDR1 is LGHDT and CDR2 YNNKEL (reference sequence). This CDR3 has 14 residues. The starting material was PBMCs, obtained before TCRalphabeta/CD19-depleted stem cell transplant. The rearrangement joins TRBV3-1 to TRBJ2-7, with a tentative D call TRBD2 (6 bases). The TCR comes from a boy aged 2-9 years with acute lymphoblastic leukemia, due to receive a stem cell transplant. Written as DNA, the CDR3 is TGTGCCAGCAGCCCACGCGGGATTTCCTACGAGCAGTACTTC. Its protein product is CASSPRGISYEQYF.